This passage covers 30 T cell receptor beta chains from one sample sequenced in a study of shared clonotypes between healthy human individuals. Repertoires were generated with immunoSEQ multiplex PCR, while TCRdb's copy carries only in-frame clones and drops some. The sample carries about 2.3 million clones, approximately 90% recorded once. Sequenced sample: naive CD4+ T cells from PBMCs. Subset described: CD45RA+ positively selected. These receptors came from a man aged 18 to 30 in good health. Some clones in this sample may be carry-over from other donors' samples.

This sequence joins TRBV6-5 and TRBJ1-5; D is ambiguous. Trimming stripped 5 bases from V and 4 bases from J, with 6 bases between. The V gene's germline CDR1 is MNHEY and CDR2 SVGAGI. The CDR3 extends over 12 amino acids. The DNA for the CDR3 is TGTGCCAGCAGTAAGAGGAATCAGCCCCAGCATTTT. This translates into CASSKRNQPQHF.

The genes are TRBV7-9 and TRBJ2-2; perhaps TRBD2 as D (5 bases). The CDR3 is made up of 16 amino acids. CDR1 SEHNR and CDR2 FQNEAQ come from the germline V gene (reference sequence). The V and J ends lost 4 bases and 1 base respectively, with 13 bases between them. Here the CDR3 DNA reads TGTGCCAGCAGCTCGAGGGAGCAGAAGAACACCGGGGAGCTGTTTTTT. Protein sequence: CASSSREQKNTGELFF.

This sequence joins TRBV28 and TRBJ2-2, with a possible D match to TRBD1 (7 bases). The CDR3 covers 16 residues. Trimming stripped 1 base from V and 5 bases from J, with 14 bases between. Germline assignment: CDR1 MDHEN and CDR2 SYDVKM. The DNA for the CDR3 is TGTGCCAGCAGTTTATTTGCCCAGGGGGGAACCGGGGAGCTGTTTTTT. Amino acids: CASSLFAQGGTGELFF.

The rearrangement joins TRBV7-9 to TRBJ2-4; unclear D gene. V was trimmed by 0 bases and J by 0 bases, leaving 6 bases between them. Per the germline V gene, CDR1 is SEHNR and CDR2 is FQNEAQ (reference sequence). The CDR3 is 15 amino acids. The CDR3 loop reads CASSLAGLAKNIQYF. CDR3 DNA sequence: TGTGCCAGCAGCTTAGCAGGGCTAGCCAAAAACATTCAGTACTTC. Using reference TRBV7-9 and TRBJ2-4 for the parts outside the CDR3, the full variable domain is DTGVSQNPRHKITKRGQNVTFRCDPISEHNRLYWYRQTLGQGPEFLTYFQNEAQLEKSRLLSDRFSAERPKGSFSTLEIQRTEQGDSAMYLCASSLAGLAKNIQYFGAGTRLSVL.

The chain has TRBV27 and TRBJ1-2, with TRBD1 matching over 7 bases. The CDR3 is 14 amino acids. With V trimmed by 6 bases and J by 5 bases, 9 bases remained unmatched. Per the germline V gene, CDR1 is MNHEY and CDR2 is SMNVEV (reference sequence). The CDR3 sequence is CASSRGLTGYGYTF. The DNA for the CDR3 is TGTGCCAGCAGCCGGGGTCTGACAGGGTATGGCTACACCTTC.

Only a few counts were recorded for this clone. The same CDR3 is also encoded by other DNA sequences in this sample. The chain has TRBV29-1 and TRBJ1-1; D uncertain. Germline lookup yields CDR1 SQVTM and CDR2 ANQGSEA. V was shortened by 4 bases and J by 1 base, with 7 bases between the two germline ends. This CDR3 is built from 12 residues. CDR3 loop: CSVGRRNTEAFF. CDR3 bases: TGCAGCGTTGGGAGGAGGAACACTGAAGCTTTCTTT.

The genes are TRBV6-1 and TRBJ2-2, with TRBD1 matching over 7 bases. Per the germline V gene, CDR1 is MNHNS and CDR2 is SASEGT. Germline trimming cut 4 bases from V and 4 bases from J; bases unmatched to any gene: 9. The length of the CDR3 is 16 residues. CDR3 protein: CASSGSGGRGTGELFF. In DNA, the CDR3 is TGTGCCAGCAGTGGGTCAGGGGGACGTGGCACCGGGGAGCTGTTTTTT.

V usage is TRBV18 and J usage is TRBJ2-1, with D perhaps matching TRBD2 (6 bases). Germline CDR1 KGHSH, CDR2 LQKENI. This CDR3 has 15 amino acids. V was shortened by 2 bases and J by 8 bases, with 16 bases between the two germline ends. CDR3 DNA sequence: TGTGCCAGCTCACCATTCTGGGAGAGGGAGGATGAGCAGTTCTTC. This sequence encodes CASSPFWEREDEQFF.

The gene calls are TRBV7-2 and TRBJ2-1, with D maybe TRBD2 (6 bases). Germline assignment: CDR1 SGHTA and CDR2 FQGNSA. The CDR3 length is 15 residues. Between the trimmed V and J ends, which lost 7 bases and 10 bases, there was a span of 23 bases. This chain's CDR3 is CASTPRTGLRWEQFF. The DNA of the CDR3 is TGTGCCAGCACCCCCCGAACGGGACTCCGGTGGGAGCAGTTCTTC.

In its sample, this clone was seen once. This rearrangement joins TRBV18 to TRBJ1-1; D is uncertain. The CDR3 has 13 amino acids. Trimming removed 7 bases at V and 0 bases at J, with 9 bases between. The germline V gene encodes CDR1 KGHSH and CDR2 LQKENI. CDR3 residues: CASWRDMNTEAFF. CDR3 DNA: TGTGCCAGCTGGCGAGACATGAACACTGAAGCTTTCTTT.

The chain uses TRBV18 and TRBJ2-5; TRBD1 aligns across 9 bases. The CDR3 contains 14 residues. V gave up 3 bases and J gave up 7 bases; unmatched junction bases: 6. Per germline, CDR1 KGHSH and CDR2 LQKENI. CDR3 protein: CASSPGQGLWTQYF. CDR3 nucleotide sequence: TGTGCCAGCTCACCGGGACAGGGTCTTTGGACCCAGTACTTC.

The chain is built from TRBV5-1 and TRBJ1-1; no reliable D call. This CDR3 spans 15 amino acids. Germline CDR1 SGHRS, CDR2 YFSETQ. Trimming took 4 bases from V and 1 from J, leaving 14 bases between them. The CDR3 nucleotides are TGCGCCAGCAGCAGAATTGTGGGCCCGAACACTGAAGCTTTCTTT. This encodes CASSRIVGPNTEAFF.

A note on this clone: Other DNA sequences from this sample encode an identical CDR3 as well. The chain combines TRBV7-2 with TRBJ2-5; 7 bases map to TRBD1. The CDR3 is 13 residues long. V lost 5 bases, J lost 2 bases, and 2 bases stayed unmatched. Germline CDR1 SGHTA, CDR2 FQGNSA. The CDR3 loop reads CASSPDRQETQYF. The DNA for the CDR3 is TGTGCCAGCAGCCCGGACAGGCAAGAGACCCAGTACTTC.

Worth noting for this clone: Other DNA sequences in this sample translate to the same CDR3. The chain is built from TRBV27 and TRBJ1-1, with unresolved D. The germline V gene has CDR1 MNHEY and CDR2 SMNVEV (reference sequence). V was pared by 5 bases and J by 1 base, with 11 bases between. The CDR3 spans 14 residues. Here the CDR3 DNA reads TGTGCCAGCAGTCCTAGGGCCTCGAACACTGAAGCTTTCTTT. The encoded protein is CASSPRASNTEAFF.

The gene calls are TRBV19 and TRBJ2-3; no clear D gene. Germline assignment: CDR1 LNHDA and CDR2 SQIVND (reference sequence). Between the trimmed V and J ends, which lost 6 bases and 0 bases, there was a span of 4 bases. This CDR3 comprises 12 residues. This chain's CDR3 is CASRHSTDTQYF. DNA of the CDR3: TGTGCCAGTAGGCATAGCACAGATACGCAGTATTTT.

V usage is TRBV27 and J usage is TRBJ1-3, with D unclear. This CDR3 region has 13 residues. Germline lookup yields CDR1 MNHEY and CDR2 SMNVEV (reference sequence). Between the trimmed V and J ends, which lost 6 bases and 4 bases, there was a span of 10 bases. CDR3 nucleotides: TGTGCCAGCAGGCCCGCGGGGGGAAACACCATATATTTT. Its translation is CASRPAGGNTIYF.

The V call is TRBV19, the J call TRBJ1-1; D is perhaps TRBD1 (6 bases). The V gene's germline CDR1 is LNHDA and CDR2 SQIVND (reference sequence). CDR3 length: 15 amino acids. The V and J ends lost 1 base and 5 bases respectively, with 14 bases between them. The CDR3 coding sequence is TGTGCCAGTAGTATAGTGAACAGGGTAGAAACTGAAGCTTTCTTT. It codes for CASSIVNRVETEAFF.

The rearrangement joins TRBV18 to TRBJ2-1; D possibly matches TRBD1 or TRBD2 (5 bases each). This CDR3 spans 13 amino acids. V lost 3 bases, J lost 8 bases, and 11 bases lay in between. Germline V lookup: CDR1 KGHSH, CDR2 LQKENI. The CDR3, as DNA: TGTGCCAGCTCACCCACCCGGGGACATGAGCAGTTCTTC. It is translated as CASSPTRGHEQFF.

Here the CDR3 reads CASSSGTGGYEQYF. The CDR3 DNA is TGTGCCAGCAGCTCAGGGACAGGGGGTTACGAGCAGTACTTC. This chain joins TRBV11-2 and TRBJ2-7; TRBD1 matches at 11 bases. The V segment lost 4 bases and the J segment 4 bases; nucleotides outside the gene matches: 3. The CDR3 sequence is 14 residues long. Germline-derived CDR1 and CDR2 are SGHAT and FQNNGV.

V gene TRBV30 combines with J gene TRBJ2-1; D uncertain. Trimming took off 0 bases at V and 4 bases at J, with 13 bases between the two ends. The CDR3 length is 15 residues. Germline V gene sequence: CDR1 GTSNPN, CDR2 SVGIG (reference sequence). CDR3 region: CAWSVSGSAYNEQFF. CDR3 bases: TGTGCCTGGAGTGTTTCTGGCAGCGCTTACAATGAGCAGTTCTTC.

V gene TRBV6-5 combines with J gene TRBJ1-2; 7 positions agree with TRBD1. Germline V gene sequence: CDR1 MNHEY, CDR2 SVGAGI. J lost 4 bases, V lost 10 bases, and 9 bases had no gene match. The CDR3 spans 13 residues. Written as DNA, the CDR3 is TGTGCCACGTCACCAGGGGACAGCTATGGCTACACCTTC. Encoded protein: CATSPGDSYGYTF.

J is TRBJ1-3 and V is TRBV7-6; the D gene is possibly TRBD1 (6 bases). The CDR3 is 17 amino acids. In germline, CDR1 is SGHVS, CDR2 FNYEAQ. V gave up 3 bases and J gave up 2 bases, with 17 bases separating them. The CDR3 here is CASSLGGLGGAGNTIYF. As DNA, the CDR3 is TGTGCCAGCAGCTTGGGGGGCCTGGGAGGAGCTGGAAACACCATATATTTT.

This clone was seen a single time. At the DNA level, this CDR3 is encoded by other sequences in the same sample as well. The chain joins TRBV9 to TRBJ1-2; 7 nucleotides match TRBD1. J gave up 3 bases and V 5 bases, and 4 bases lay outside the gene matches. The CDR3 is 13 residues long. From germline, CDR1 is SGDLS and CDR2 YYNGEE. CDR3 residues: CASSATGDYGYTF. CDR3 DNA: TGTGCCAGCAGTGCCACAGGGGACTATGGCTACACCTTC.

CDR3 DNA sequence: TGTGCCTGGATGGGTCTAGCCGAGACCCAGTACTTC. This encodes CAWMGLAETQYF. The rearrangement links TRBV30 to TRBJ2-5; a weak D match, TRBD2 (5 bases). The CDR3 has 12 residues. The germline V gene has CDR1 GTSNPN and CDR2 SVGIG (reference sequence). V was cut by 4 bases and J by 5 bases, with 11 bases left in between.

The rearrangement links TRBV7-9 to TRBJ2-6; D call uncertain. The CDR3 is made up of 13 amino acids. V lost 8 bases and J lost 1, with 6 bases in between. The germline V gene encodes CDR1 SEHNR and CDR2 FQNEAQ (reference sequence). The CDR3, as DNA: TGTGCCAGCGGCCGATCTGGGGCCAACGTCCTGACTTTC. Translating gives CASGRSGANVLTF.

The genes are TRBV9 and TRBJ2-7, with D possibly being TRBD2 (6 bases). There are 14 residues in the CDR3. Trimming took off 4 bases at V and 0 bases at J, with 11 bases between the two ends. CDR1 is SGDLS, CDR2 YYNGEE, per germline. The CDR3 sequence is CASSPDGSSYEQYF. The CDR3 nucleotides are TGTGCCAGCAGCCCGGACGGGAGCTCCTACGAGCAGTACTTC.

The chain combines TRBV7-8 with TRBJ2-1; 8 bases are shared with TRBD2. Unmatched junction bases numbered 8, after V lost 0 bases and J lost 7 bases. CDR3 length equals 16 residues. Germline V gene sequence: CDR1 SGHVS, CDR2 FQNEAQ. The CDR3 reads CASSLAWREVVNEQFF. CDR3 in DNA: TGTGCCAGCAGCTTAGCGTGGCGGGAGGTTGTAAATGAGCAGTTCTTC. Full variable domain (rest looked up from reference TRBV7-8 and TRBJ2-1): GAGVSQSPRYKVAKRGQDVALRCDPISGHVSLFWYQQALGQGPEFLTYFQNEAQLDKSGLPSDRFFAERPEGSVSTLKIQRTQQEDSAVYLCASSLAWREVVNEQFFGPGTRLTVL.

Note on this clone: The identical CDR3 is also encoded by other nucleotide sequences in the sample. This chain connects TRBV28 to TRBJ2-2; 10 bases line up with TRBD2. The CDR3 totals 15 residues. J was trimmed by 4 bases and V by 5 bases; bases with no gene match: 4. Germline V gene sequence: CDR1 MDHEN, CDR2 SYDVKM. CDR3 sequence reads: CASSLAGAGTGELFF. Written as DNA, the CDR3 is TGTGCCAGCAGTCTAGCGGGAGCAGGCACCGGGGAGCTGTTTTTT.

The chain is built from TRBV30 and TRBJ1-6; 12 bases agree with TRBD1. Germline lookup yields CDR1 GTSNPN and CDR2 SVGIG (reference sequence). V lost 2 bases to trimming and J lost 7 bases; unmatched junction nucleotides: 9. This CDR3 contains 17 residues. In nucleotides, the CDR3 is TGTGCCTGGAGTCCCTGGGACAGGGGGCGCGGAAATTCACCCCTCCACTTT. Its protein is CAWSPWDRGRGNSPLHF.

CDR3 nucleotide sequence: TGTGCCAGCAGCTTAATAGGGATTGAAGCTTTCTTT. Encoded protein: CASSLIGIEAFF. The chain joins TRBV7-2 to TRBJ1-1, with D uncertain. Germline V gene data show CDR1 as SGHTA and CDR2 as FQGNSA. The CDR3 is 12 amino acids. Trimming left V 2 bases short and J 7 bases short, with 8 bases between.